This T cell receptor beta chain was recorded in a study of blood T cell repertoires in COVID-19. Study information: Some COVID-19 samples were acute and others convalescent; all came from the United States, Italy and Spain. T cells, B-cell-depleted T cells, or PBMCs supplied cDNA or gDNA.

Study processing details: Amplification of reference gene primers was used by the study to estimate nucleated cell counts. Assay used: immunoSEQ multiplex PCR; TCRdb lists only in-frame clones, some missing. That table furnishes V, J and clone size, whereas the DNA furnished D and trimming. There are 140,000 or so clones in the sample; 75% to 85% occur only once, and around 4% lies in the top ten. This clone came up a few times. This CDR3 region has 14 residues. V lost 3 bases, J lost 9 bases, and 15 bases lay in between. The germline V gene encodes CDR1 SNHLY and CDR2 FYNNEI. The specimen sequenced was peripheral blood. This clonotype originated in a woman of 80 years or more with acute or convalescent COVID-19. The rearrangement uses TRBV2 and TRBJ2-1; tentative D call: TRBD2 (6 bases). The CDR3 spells CASSDGQGGLEQFF. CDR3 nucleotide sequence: TGTGCCAGCAGTGACGGGCAGGGAGGTCTTGAGCAGTTCTTC.